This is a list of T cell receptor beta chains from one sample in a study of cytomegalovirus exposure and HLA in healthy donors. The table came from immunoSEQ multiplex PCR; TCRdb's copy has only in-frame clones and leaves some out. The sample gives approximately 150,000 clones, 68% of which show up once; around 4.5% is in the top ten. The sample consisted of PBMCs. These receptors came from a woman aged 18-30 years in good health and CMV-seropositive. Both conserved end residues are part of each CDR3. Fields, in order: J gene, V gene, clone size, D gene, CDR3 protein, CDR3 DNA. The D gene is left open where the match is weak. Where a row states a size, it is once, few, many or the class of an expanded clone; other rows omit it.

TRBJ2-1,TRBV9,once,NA,CASSAQPGTVYNEQFF,TGTGCCAGCAGCGCCCAACCCGGGACTGTCTACAATGAGCAGTTCTTC
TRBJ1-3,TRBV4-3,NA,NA,CASSQEVESPGNTIYF,TGCGCCAGCAGCCAAGAAGTGGAGAGCCCTGGAAACACCATATATTTT
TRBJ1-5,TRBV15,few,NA,CATSRWGQGPNQPQHF,TGTGCCACCAGCAGATGGGGTCAGGGTCCCAATCAGCCCCAGCATTTT
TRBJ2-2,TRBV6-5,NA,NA,CASRVRRGNTGELFF,TGTGCCAGCAGGGTTAGACGGGGAAACACCGGGGAGCTGTTTTTT
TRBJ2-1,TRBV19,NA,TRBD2,CASRLAGAWGSNEQFF,TGTGCCAGTAGGCTAGCGGGGGCATGGGGCAGCAATGAGCAGTTCTTC
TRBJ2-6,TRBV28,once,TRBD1,CASSLLSGTGSGANVLTF,TGTGCCAGCAGTTTATTATCAGGGACAGGTTCTGGGGCCAACGTCCTGACTTTC
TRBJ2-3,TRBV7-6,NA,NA,CASSREETDTQYF,TGTGCCAGCAGCAGGGAGGAGACAGATACGCAGTATTTT
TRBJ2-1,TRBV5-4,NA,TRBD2,CASSPGLAGGAREQFF,TGTGCCAGCAGCCCAGGACTAGCGGGAGGCGCGCGGGAGCAGTTCTTC
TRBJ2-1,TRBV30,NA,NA,CAWSVNLIGEQFF,TGTGCCTGGAGTGTAAACCTGATCGGTGAGCAGTTCTTC
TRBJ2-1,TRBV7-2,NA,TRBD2,CASSFVVRALAPRYNEQFF,TGTGCCAGCAGCTTCGTCGTCCGGGCACTAGCGCCCCGTTACAATGAGCAGTTCTTC
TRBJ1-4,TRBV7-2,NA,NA,CASSLNEKLFF,TGTGCCAGCAGCCTAAATGAAAAACTGTTTTTT
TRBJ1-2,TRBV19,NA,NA,CAIHWDKSGGNYGYTF,TGTGCCATCCATTGGGACAAATCCGGCGGAAACTATGGCTACACCTTC
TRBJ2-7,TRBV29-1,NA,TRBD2,CSARSTGGYEQYF,TGCAGCGCTAGGAGTACGGGGGGCTACGAGCAGTACTTC
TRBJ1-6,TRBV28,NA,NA,CASSTRRVMGSPLHF,TGTGCCAGCAGCACGAGACGGGTTATGGGTTCACCCCTCCACTTT
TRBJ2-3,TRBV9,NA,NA,CASSPPLAGDTQYF,TGTGCCAGCAGCCCCCCCCTTGCGGGAGATACGCAGTATTTT
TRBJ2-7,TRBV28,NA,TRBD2,CASSLSGSSREQYF,TGTGCCAGCAGCCTCAGCGGGAGTAGCCGGGAGCAGTACTTC
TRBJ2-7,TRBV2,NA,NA,CASKQGTYEQYF,TGTGCCAGCAAACAGGGCACCTACGAGCAGTACTTC
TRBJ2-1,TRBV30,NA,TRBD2,CAWSPGLAGGDPRFF,TGTGCCTGGAGTCCGGGACTAGCGGGAGGGGATCCGCGGTTCTTC
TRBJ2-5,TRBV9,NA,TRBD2,CASSGGGGGYQETQYF,TGTGCCAGCAGCGGGGGAGGCGGGGGGTACCAAGAGACCCAGTACTTC
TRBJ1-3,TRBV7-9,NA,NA,CASSLAPGTPGNTIYF,TGTGCCAGCAGCTTAGCGCCAGGGACTCCTGGAAACACCATATATTTT
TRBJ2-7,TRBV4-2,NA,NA,CASSHNQGSYEQYF,TGTGCCAGCAGCCATAATCAGGGCTCCTACGAGCAGTACTTC
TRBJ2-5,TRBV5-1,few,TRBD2,CASSLLAGEEETQYF,TGCGCCAGCAGCTTACTAGCGGGAGAGGAGGAGACCCAGTACTTC
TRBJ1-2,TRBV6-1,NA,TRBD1,CASTGGIGYGYTF,TGTGCCAGCACAGGGGGAATAGGGTATGGCTACACCTTC
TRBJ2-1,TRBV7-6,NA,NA,CASSLAAGGEQFF,TGTGCCAGCAGCTTAGCCGCAGGAGGTGAGCAGTTCTTC
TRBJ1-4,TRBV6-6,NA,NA,CASSYSLRHTNEKLFF,TGTGCCAGCAGTTACTCTTTGAGGCACACTAATGAAAAACTGTTTTTT
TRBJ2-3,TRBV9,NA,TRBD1,CASSTTGGTDTQYF,TGTGCCAGCTCTACGACAGGGGGCACAGATACGCAGTATTTT
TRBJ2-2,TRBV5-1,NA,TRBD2,CASSWGLAGGGTGELFF,TGCGCCAGCAGCTGGGGACTAGCGGGAGGAGGGACCGGGGAGCTGTTTTTT
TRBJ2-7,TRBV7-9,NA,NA,CASSLVASEQYF,TGTGCCAGCAGCTTAGTCGCCAGCGAGCAGTACTTC
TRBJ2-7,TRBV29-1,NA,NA,CSVENDYEQYF,TGCAGCGTGGAGAATGACTACGAGCAGTACTTC
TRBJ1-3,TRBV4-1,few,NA,CASSYGLGNTIYF,TGCGCCAGCAGCTATGGACTTGGAAACACCATATATTTT
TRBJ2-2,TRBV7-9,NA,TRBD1,CASSSRTGKDTGELFF,TGTGCCAGCAGCTCGCGGACAGGGAAGGACACCGGGGAGCTGTTTTTT
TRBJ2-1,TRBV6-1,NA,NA,CASSATDRSYNEQFF,TGTGCCAGCAGCGCAACGGACAGATCTTACAATGAGCAGTTCTTC
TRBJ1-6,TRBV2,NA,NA,CASSDAERILSPLHF,TGTGCCAGCAGTGACGCTGAGAGGATTCTGTCACCCCTCCACTTT
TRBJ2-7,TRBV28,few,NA,CASSLDSSYEQYF,TGTGCCAGCAGTTTAGACAGCTCCTACGAGCAGTACTTC
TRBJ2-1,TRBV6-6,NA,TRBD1,CASREGANEQFF,TGTGCCAGCAGAGAGGGGGCCAATGAGCAGTTCTTC
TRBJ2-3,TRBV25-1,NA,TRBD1,CASSPDRGRTDTQYF,TGTGCCAGCAGCCCGGACAGGGGGCGCACAGATACGCAGTATTTT
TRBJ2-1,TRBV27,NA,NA,CASSPQGGTSSYNEQFF,TGTGCCAGCAGTCCTCAGGGGGGTACAAGCTCCTACAATGAGCAGTTCTTC